In this sample, the clone carrying this TCR beta chain turned up many times. Antigen: not known. The assay was carried out at the deep level. Each sorted subset replicate got 200 ng genomic DNA, 25,000 to 35,000 genomes. Produced via immunoSEQ multiplex PCR; TCRdb's table is partial and in-frame only. The sample has hundreds of thousands of clones, more than 70% seen once; the top ten hold around 1.7%. The data belong to a study of shared clonotypes between healthy human individuals. General observations from the study: Sharing across four donors was highest in naive CD4 (roughly 5%) and lowest in memory CD8 (roughly 0.4%).

This CDR3 has 13 amino acids. The V gene lost 5 bases and the J gene lost 4 bases, with 9 bases spanning the gap. CDR1 is MDHEN and CDR2 is SYDVKM in the germline V gene. Splitting of CD4+ cells produced CD45RA+ naive and CD45RA-negative memory subsets. The sample comprised memory CD4+ T cells sorted from blood. Subset denoted: CD45RA-negative fraction. The chain is built from TRBV28 and TRBJ1-5; D is possibly TRBD1 (5 bases). The receptor was derived from a woman aged 30 to 39 in good health. CDR3 in amino acids: CASSEDNNQPQHF. In nucleotides, the CDR3 is TGTGCCAGCAGTGAGGACAATAATCAGCCCCAGCATTTT.